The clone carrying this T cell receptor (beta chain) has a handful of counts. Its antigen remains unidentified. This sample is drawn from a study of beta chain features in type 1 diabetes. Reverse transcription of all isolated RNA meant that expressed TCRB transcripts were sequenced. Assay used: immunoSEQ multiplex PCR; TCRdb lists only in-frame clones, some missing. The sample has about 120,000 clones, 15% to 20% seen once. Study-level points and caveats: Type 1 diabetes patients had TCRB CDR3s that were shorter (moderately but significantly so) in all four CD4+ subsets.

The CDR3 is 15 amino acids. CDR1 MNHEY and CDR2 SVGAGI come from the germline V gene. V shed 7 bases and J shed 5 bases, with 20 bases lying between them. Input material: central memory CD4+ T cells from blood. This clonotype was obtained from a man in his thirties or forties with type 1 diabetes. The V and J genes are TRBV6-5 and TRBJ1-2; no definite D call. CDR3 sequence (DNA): TGTGCCAGCAACCCTGCGAGAGGGAAAGGGTATGGCTACACCTTC. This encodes CASNPARGKGYGYTF.